This T cell receptor (beta chain) is from a study of response to subunit inactivated influenza vaccine. TCRdb itself ran the RT-PCR reads through MiXCR, one entry per CDR3 protein. There are roughly 650,000 distinct CDR3 sequences in the sample; around 15% occur only once, and 6% to 9.5% lies in the top ten. With regard to this clonotype: Its antigen is unidentified.

General study findings and limits: The authors suggested that few new T cells are recruited per seasonal influenza vaccination.

Germline V gene sequence: CDR1 SGHDN, CDR2 FVKESK. This CDR3 contains 12 residues. V was shortened by 0 bases and J by 6 bases, with 5 bases between the two germline ends. The sample was PBMCs from blood, taken 14 days before vaccination. The TCR was taken from a man between 45 and 60 years old who received an inactivated influenza vaccine. The rearrangement joins TRBV14 to TRBJ2-5; D remains unclear. In nucleotides, the CDR3 is TGTGCCAGCAGCCAAGATCCTCAGACCCAGTACTTC. Translating it yields CASSQDPQTQYF.